The rows below give T cell receptor beta chains drawn from one sample of a study of T-cell memory formation after mild COVID-19. TCRdb itself ran the 5' RACE reads through MiXCR, one entry per CDR3 protein. The sample lists 350,000 to 500,000 distinct CDR3 sequences, roughly 18% occurring once. Sequencing input: PBMCs or a T cell subset sorted from them (not recorded which). Receptors originate from a man younger than 30 who had mild COVID-19 (a few samples of this study predate the infection). Cell type and time point are not known. Both conserved end residues are part of each CDR3. The D gene is left open where the match is weak. Not every row has a clone size; where given, it reads once, few, many or a size class.

J: TRBJ1-6
length: 17
V: TRBV4-2
D: TRBD1
size: few
DNA: TGTGCCAGCAGCCAAGGCGTGGGACAGCGAATTAATTCACCCCTCCACTTT
CDR3: CASSQGVGQRINSPLHF

J: TRBJ2-5
length: 14
V: TRBV5-1
D: NA
size: NA
DNA: TGCGCCAGCAGCTTTGGGGCCAGGGAGGCGACCCAGTACTTC
CDR3: CASSFGAREATQYF

J: TRBJ2-1
length: 17
V: TRBV18
D: NA
size: few
DNA: TGTGCCAGCTCACCACATTCGGGCAGGGGCGCTTACAATGAGCAGTTCTTC
CDR3: CASSPHSGRGAYNEQFF

J: TRBJ2-3
length: 15
V: TRBV7-9
D: TRBD1
size: many
DNA: TGTGCCAGCAGCTTAGACAGGGGAAGCACAGATACGCAGTATTTT
CDR3: CASSLDRGSTDTQYF

J: TRBJ2-3
length: 16
V: TRBV12-3/TRBV12-4
D: TRBD2
size: NA
DNA: TGTGCCAGCAGTCCGGTTGGCGGGGGGGTCGCAGATACGCAGTATTTT
CDR3: CASSPVGGGVADTQYF

J: TRBJ2-5
length: 13
V: TRBV7-6
D: NA
size: NA
DNA: TGTGCCAGCAGCTTATGGGATCAAGAGACCCAGTACTTC
CDR3: CASSLWDQETQYF

J: TRBJ1-4
length: 14
V: TRBV6-5
D: TRBD1
size: NA
DNA: TGTGCCAGCAGTCGACAGGGGTTTAATGAAAAACTGTTTTTT
CDR3: CASSRQGFNEKLFF

J: TRBJ2-3
length: 14
V: TRBV9
D: NA
size: NA
DNA: TGTGCCAGCAGACAGGGTTCGGACACAGATACGCAGTATTTT
CDR3: CASRQGSDTDTQYF

J: TRBJ2-5
length: 14
V: TRBV28
D: NA
size: NA
DNA: TGTGCCAGCGGACTCGGGACTTTCGCAATGGCCCAGTACTTC
CDR3: CASGLGTFAMAQYF

J: TRBJ2-2
length: 15
V: TRBV24-1
D: NA
size: NA
DNA: TGTGCCACCAGTGATCATACGGGGGACACCGGGGAGCTGTTTTTT
CDR3: CATSDHTGDTGELFF

J: TRBJ2-7
length: 13
V: TRBV10-3
D: NA
size: NA
DNA: TGTGCCATCAGTGCGACTGAAGGGGGCGAGCAGTACTTC
CDR3: CAISATEGGEQYF

J: TRBJ1-2
length: 15
V: TRBV5-1
D: TRBD1
size: many
DNA: TGCGCCAGCAGCTTGGAACAGGGGGCCGGTTATGGCTACACCTTC
CDR3: CASSLEQGAGYGYTF

J: TRBJ2-6
length: 18
V: TRBV9
D: NA
size: NA
DNA: TGTGCCAGCAGCGATCCCCGGGGGCTATTCCCTGGGGCCAACGTCCTGACTTTC
CDR3: CASSDPRGLFPGANVLTF

J: TRBJ2-6
length: 21
V: TRBV4-2
D: NA
size: few
DNA: TGTGCCAGCAGCCAATTTCCGGGTTGGGACCCTCGGGAGTCTGGGGCCAACGTCCTGACTTTC
CDR3: CASSQFPGWDPRESGANVLTF

J: TRBJ2-1
length: 13
V: TRBV5-1
D: NA
size: NA
DNA: TGCGCCAGCAGCTTGTCCCCCTACAATGAGCAGTTCTTC
CDR3: CASSLSPYNEQFF

J: TRBJ2-2
length: 13
V: TRBV24-1
D: NA
size: few
DNA: TGTGCCACCAGTGATCGCAGGACCGGGGAGCTGTTTTTT
CDR3: CATSDRRTGELFF

J: TRBJ2-1
length: 17
V: TRBV30
D: NA
size: NA
DNA: TGTGCCTGGAGGTCCGGACGGACGCCGGCGAAATACAATGAGCAGTTCTTC
CDR3: CAWRSGRTPAKYNEQFF

J: TRBJ2-5
length: 17
V: TRBV5-1
D: TRBD2
size: many
DNA: TGCGCCAGCAGCTTGGGCCTTGACGCGGGGGGTCAAGAGACCCAGTACTTC
CDR3: CASSLGLDAGGQETQYF

J: TRBJ2-3
length: 15
V: TRBV6-5
D: TRBD2
size: few
DNA: TGTGCCAGCAGGAATCTAGCGGGTAGCACAGATACGCAGTATTTT
CDR3: CASRNLAGSTDTQYF

J: TRBJ2-3
length: 16
V: TRBV7-9
D: NA
size: NA
DNA: TGTGCCAGCAGCCCATTCCCGCAGGGGTTGACAGATACGCAGTATTTT
CDR3: CASSPFPQGLTDTQYF

J: TRBJ2-3
length: 12
V: TRBV7-2
D: NA
size: few
DNA: TGTGCCAGCAGCCCATCCACGAATACGCAGTATTTT
CDR3: CASSPSTNTQYF

J: TRBJ2-2
length: 15
V: TRBV7-6
D: NA
size: few
DNA: TGTGCCAGCAGCTCCACGGGGGGCCCGATCGGGGAGCTGTTTTTT
CDR3: CASSSTGGPIGELFF